This T cell receptor beta chain is drawn from a study of blood T cell repertoires in COVID-19. For the study at large: The United States, Italy and Spain supplied acute and convalescent COVID-19 samples. Sources were T cells, B-cell-depleted T cells, or PBMCs; the material itself was cDNA or gDNA.

The assay was immunoSEQ multiplex PCR, and TCRdb's table has in-frame clones only and misses some. The sample lists fewer than 150,000 clones, 75% to 90% occurring once. Material for sequencing was peripheral blood. The sequence derives from a woman aged 50 to 60 who had recovered from COVID-19.

This CDR3 is CASSPSGGSGNTIYF. CDR3 nucleotide sequence: TGTGCCAGCAGTCCATCAGGGGGATCTGGAAACACCATATATTTT. This rearrangement joins TRBV28 to TRBJ1-3; TRBD1 matches 7 bases. This CDR3 is 15 amino acids long. Germline V CDR1 and CDR2: MDHEN, SYDVKM. V shed 5 bases, J shed 1 base, and the junction held 5 bases outside the gene matches.